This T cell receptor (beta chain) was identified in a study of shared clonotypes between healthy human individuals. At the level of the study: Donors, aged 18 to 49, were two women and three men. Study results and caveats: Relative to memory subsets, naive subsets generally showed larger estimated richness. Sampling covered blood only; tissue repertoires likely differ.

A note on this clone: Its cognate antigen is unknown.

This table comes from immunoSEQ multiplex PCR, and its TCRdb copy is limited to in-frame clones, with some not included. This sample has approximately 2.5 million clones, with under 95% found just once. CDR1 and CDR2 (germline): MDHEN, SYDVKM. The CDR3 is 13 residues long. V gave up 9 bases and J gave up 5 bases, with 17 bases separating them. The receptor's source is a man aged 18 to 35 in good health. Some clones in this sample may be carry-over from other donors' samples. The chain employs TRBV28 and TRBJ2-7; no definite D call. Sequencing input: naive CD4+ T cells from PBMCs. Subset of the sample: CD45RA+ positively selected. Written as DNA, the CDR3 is TGTGCCAGTCTCGGCCCTCTTTTGGACGAGCAGTACTTC. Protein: CASLGPLLDEQYF.